This T cell receptor beta chain was documented in a study of Ad26.COV2.S vaccination and SARS-CoV-2 variants. In the study overall: Sample donor was a member of the COV1001 Ad26.COV2.S trial arm.

Treatment reported: over 15 received Ad26.COV2.S at low or high dose, single or two shots; about 5 received placebo; per-sample allocation not given. Repertoires come from day 63 after the first vaccine or placebo injection. The repertoire was sequenced with immunoSEQ multiplex PCR; TCRdb's copy has only in-frame clones and lacks some. The top ten clones hold 1.5% to 2% of a sample with 350,000 to 450,000 clones, over 75% of them seen once. Germline-derived CDR1 and CDR2 are SGHTA and FQGTGA. The CDR3 runs to 14 residues. The junction had 4 bases not matched to a gene; V was cut back by 6 bases and J by 8 bases.

This TCR was recovered from a person between 18 and 60 years old who received the Ad26.COV2.S COVID-19 vaccine or a placebo. Sample: peripheral blood, taken in a trial of Ad26.COV2.S vaccine versus placebo. V usage is TRBV7-3 and J usage is TRBJ2-1; TRBD2 agrees at 13 bases. This CDR3 reads CASSRTSGSDEQFF. CDR3 in DNA: TGTGCCAGCAGTCGGACTAGCGGGAGCGATGAGCAGTTCTTC.